This T cell receptor beta chain is drawn from a study of T-cell memory formation after mild COVID-19. TCRdb itself ran the 5' RACE reads through MiXCR, one entry per CDR3 protein. The sample holds approximately 560,000 distinct CDR3 sequences, roughly 17% seen once. The sequence derives from an adult woman who had mild COVID-19 (a few samples of this study predate the infection). Cell type and time point are not known. The sample comprised PBMCs or a T cell subset sorted from them (not recorded which).

The CDR3 DNA follows: TGTGCCCGGAGACCCGACTCTGCCCGGGGCACAGATACGCAGTATTTT. Protein sequence: CARRPDSARGTDTQYF. The chain joins TRBV27 to TRBJ2-3; D uncertain. V gave up 11 bases and J gave up 1 base, with 22 bases separating them. CDR1 is MNHEY, CDR2 SMNVEV, per germline (reference sequence). CDR3 size: 16 residues.